Each of the 8 T cell receptor beta chains below was sequenced from the same sample in a study of CD8+CD57+ T cells in acquired aplastic anemia. Genomic DNA constituted the template upon which TCR beta VDJ and CDR3 profiling was performed. MiXCR, run by TCRdb on the reads, gives a single entry per CDR3 protein. The sample carries about 190,000 distinct CDR3 sequences, less than 65% recorded once. Sequencing input: sorted CD4+, CD8+, or CD8+CD57+ T cells (not recorded which) from PBMCs. These receptors were obtained from a human donor in good health, serving as a control.

The V and J genes are TRBV7-9 and TRBJ2-5, with D possibly being TRBD2 (6 bases). The CDR3 extends over 14 amino acids. Looked up from germline, CDR1 is SEHNR and CDR2 is FQNEAQ (reference sequence). V dropped 6 bases and J dropped 9 bases, with 20 bases sitting between them. This CDR3 reads CASSFGTANQPQYF. The CDR3, as DNA: TGTGCCAGCAGTTTCGGGACTGCCAATCAGCCCCAGTACTTC.

This sequence joins TRBV10-3 and TRBJ1-5, with D tentatively TRBD1 (5 bases). Germline lookup yields CDR1 ENHRY and CDR2 SYGVKD. The V and J ends lost 10 bases and 5 bases respectively, with 15 bases between them. The CDR3 is made up of 13 amino acids. The chain's CDR3 is CATSVLGDQPQHF. CDR3 sequence (DNA): TGTGCCACGTCCGTCCTAGGGGATCAGCCCCAGCATTTT.

V and J are TRBV10-3 and TRBJ1-5, with 10 bases aligning to TRBD1. Germline CDR1 and CDR2: ENHRY and SYGVKD. The CDR3 runs to 18 residues. V was pared by 3 bases and J by 0 bases, with 8 bases of the junction left unmatched. CDR3 region: CAISDPGQGPNSNQPQHF. Written as DNA, the CDR3 is TGTGCCATCAGTGACCCGGGACAGGGGCCGAATAGCAATCAGCCCCAGCATTTT.

Points on this clonotype: A junction boundary mismatches the germline segment, possibly from a read error. The gene calls are TRBV28 and TRBJ2-1; 8 positions agree with TRBD1. The V gene's germline CDR1 is MDHEN and CDR2 SYDVKM. CDR3 length: 14 amino acids. In nucleotides, the CDR3 is TGTGCCAGCACCGACAGGGGTTTTTACAATGGGCAGTTCTTC. Encoded protein: CASTDRGFYNGQFF. Full variable domain (remainder filled in from reference TRBV28 and TRBJ2-1): DVKVTQSSRYLVKRTGEKVFLECVQDMDHENMFWYRQDPGLGLRLIYFSYDVKMKEKGDIPEGYSVSREKKERFSLILESASTNQTSMYLCASTDRGFYNGQFFGPGTRLTVL.

This clonotype was observed many times. The chain employs TRBV6-6 and TRBJ2-7; no clear D. This CDR3 is 13 amino acids long. Germline V lookup: CDR1 MNHNY, CDR2 SVGAGI (reference sequence). With 6 bases removed from V and 9 bases from J, the gap between germline ends came to 18 bases. Written as DNA, the CDR3 is TGTGCCAGCAGCTCTCTGTCCCCTGGCGGGCAGTACTTC. This translates into CASSSLSPGGQYF.

This clonotype occurred a few times. V is TRBV15 and J is TRBJ1-2, with 10 bases that match TRBD1. Germline assignment: CDR1 LNHNV and CDR2 YYDKDF (reference sequence). CDR3 length: 18 residues. V shed 0 bases, J shed 3 bases, and the junction held 10 bases outside the gene matches. Here the CDR3 DNA reads TGTGCCACCAGCAGAGATCTCACCGGGGACAGGGGATACTATGGCTACACCTTC. It yields the protein CATSRDLTGDRGYYGYTF.

This clonotype was counted ten times or more. V usage is TRBV4-1 and J usage is TRBJ1-1; no firm D call. The CDR3 is 15 amino acids. Deletions cut 0 bases from V and 10 bases from J, with 18 bases between. Germline V lookup: CDR1 MGHRA, CDR2 YSYEKL. The CDR3 DNA sequence: TGCGCCAGCAGCCAAGATGGCCTCCTTCCGGAGGGAGCTTTCTTT. Amino acid sequence: CASSQDGLLPEGAFF.

The CDR3 sequence is CASGQGNTEAFF. The CDR3 nucleotides are TGTGCCAGCGGGCAGGGAAACACTGAAGCTTTCTTT. The chain couples TRBV5-6 to TRBJ1-1; a weak D match, TRBD1 (5 bases). CDR1 and CDR2 from the germline V gene are SGHDT and YYEEEE. This CDR3 is 12 amino acids long. Trimming cost V 7 bases and J 2 bases, with 9 bases left between them.